These 6 T cell receptor beta chains share one sample of origin, sequenced in a study of blood T cell repertoires in COVID-19. Assay: immunoSEQ multiplex PCR; the TCRdb copy retains only in-frame clones and omits some. The sample has 150,000 to 200,000 clones; 80% to 95% are singletons. Sequencing was carried out using peripheral blood. The receptors derive from a man aged 45-60 years with acute or convalescent COVID-19.

CDR3 nucleotide sequence: TGTGCCAGCAGCAAGGGGACCTACGAGCAGTACGTC. Encoded protein: CASSKGTYEQYV. The chain couples TRBV5-6 to TRBJ2-7; D may be TRBD1 (5 bases). The CDR3 has 12 amino acids. Between the trimmed V and J ends, which lost 4 bases and 2 bases, there was a span of 7 bases. Germline CDR1 and CDR2: SGHDT and YYEEEE.

The chain joins TRBV7-8 to TRBJ1-2; D is unclear. From germline, CDR1 is SGHVS and CDR2 FQNEAQ. Trimming removed 1 base from V and 7 bases from J, with 10 bases in between. The CDR3 contains 13 residues. In nucleotides, the CDR3 is TGTGCCAGCAGCTTAGGCAGCGTACGTGGCTACACCTTC. Amino acids: CASSLGSVRGYTF.

The CDR3 DNA reads as TGTGCCAGCAGTACCACAGGGGCTGGGGCCAACGTCCTGACTTTC. The encoded protein is CASSTTGAGANVLTF. The chain carries TRBV3-1 (or the pseudogene TRBV3-2) and TRBJ2-6, with TRBD1 matching 7 bases. The length of the CDR3 is 15 residues. Germline lookup yields CDR1 LGHDT and CDR2 YNNKEL (reference sequence). Germline trimming cut 6 bases from V and 2 bases from J; bases unmatched to any gene: 4.

The chain uses TRBV5-1 and TRBJ2-6; D gene ambiguous. Germline V gene data show CDR1 as SGHRS and CDR2 as YFSETQ. Deletions cut 2 bases from V and 5 bases from J, with 11 bases between. The CDR3 is made up of 15 amino acids. In nucleotides, the CDR3 is TGCGCCAGCAGCTTCGATAGAGGTCGGGCCAACGTCCTGACTTTC. Translation: CASSFDRGRANVLTF.

This clone was observed once. The J gene is TRBJ1-5, the V gene TRBV7-8; a weak D match, TRBD1 (6 bases). V lost 2 bases to trimming and J lost 2 bases, with 16 bases between them. This CDR3 comprises 17 residues. CDR1 and CDR2 (germline): SGHVS, FQNEAQ. DNA of the CDR3: TGTGCCAGCAGCTTAAGGGCAGGGGAAGGGGGCAATCAGCCCCAGCATTTT. As protein: CASSLRAGEGGNQPQHF. Complete variable domain (other parts from reference TRBV7-8 and TRBJ1-5): GAGVSQSPRYKVAKRGQDVALRCDPISGHVSLFWYQQALGQGPEFLTYFQNEAQLDKSGLPSDRFFAERPEGSVSTLKIQRTQQEDSAVYLCASSLRAGEGGNQPQHFGDGTRLSIL.

The CDR3 region has the DNA TGTGCCAGCACCCTCCTAGCGGGTGCCGGGCCAAATGAGCAGTTCTTC. This gives the protein CASTLLAGAGPNEQFF. The genes are TRBV9 and TRBJ2-1; 8 positions agree with TRBD2. Losses at the gene ends were 6 bases for V and 7 bases for J; bases not matched to a gene: 15. This CDR3 is 16 amino acids long. The V gene's germline CDR1 is SGDLS and CDR2 YYNGEE.